The entry below describes one T cell receptor (beta chain). The table lists this clone with a count of one. The antigen this receptor binds is unknown. One base away there is no much larger clone; base qualities are not given. The CDR3 sequence holds 14 residues, the cysteine and phenylalanine included. The only DNA kept is the CDR3, 42 bases in frame from the first base. Germline trimming amounts to 5 bases on V and 8 bases on J, with 9 as the count of junction bases outside the gene matches. CDR1 MDHEN and CDR2 SYDVKM were looked up in the germline V gene. The library was prepared using the immunoSEQ multiplex PCR assay. For TCR sequencing, RNA was extracted from every sample and reverse transcribed into cDNA to serve as template. First-strand cDNA was synthesized using SuperScript III with a 2:1 mix of oligo-dT and random hexamers. A synthetic immune receptor repertoire was used to assess amplification bias, and residual bias was removed computationally. Processing in the source paper ran as follows. Raw reads were preprocessed to remove errors, and CDR3 was defined according to IMGT conventions as the region from the conserved cysteine to phenylalanine. Clonality was computed as 1 minus the Shannon entropy, with the entropy normalized by log2 of the number of productive unique TCRs. CD4 or CD8 identity of scalp clones was inferred by cross-referencing scalp TCRbeta sequences with sorted blood CD4 and CD8 repertoires. TCRdb's version of the immuneACCESS table is confined to in-frame rearrangements and falls short of the full clone set. An unresolved V gene accounts for under half of the shortfall where checked; the remainder is of unknown origin. That table is the source of V, J and clone size, and D and trimming were worked out from the DNA. A total of about 190,000 clones appear in this sample, over 60% of them only once. The ten top clones hold around 4.3% of the sample.

The data originate from a study of CD8+ T cells in alopecia areata (dated by TCRdb to the late 2010s). About the investigation overall: Treated patients were enrolled in an open-label pilot trial of oral tofacitinib at 5 to 10 mg twice daily for moderate-to-severe alopecia areata. Amplification of TCRbeta CDR3 regions was done by immunoSEQ multiplex PCR using 35 Vbeta forward primers and 13 Jbeta reverse primers. Patients on tofacitinib were biopsied at baseline and after 4 and 24 weeks of treatment, and several of the patients also had a later scalp biopsy. In both human patients and the C3H/HeJ mouse model, the study applied high-throughput TCRbeta sequencing to look at T cell clonal expansion in alopecia areata. For the treated patients, the SALT score, which quantifies what percentage of scalp surface area is affected, served as the measure of disease severity. On the human side, TCRbeta sequencing was run on scalp tissue and on sorted CD4+ and CD8+ peripheral blood T cells from healthy controls and from alopecia areata patients with either patchy or totalis/universalis disease. RNA was extracted with the PAXgene miRNA kit for fixed scalp, the miRNeasy kit for PBMCs, and the RNeasy kit for mouse skin. Tofacitinib was given for 6 to 18 months, followed by 6 months of follow-up off drug to assess delayed response and recurrence. Clonality in the scalp was compared among normal scalp (n=4), patchy alopecia areata scalp (n=8), and alopecia totalis/universalis scalp (n=8). Overall study outcomes, separate from this receptor: Shared TCR sequences between patients were less evident than in mice, which may be partly attributable to HLA diversity in the patient population. During tofacitinib treatment, many expanded lesional clones remained in scalp and blood, and this persistence may partly explain relapse after treatment is stopped. Compared with normal scalp, lesional scalp, particularly in alopecia totalis/universalis, had higher clonality and more expanded CD8+ clones, which suggests antigenic drive. Scalp TCR repertoire analysis is complicated because resident alphabeta T cells in normal human skin are also sequenced, whereas mouse skin is dominated by gammadelta T cells. Tofacitinib significantly lowered scalp clonality and the number of expanded CD8+ clones among the top 100 scalp clones. The treated cohort was small, with a single nonresponder, so links between baseline CD8+ expansion and response need larger studies.

According to the study, the label for this sample's time point signals: roughly 27 days on oral tofacitinib. The label giving this sample's treatment or condition can be read as: oral pan-JAK inhibitor, 5-10 mg twice daily. Lesional scalp punch biopsies and peripheral blood were collected from alopecia areata patients. After PBMCs were isolated by density centrifugation and stained for CD3, CD4 and CD8, a FACSAria was used to sort CD4+ and CD8+ T cells. Recombination linked TRBV28 to TRBJ1-2; 9 middle bases align to TRBD1. Here the sequenced sample was CD4+ T cells sorted from blood, taken at week 4, from a patient treated with tofacitinib. The sequence came from a human donor with alopecia areata. CDR3 region: CASSTPQGAKGYTF. The nucleotides read TGTGCCAGCAGTACGCCACAGGGGGCGAAAGGCTACACCTTC.